The following is a T cell receptor (beta chain) sequence with its context. This entry is derived from a study of blood T cell repertoires in COVID-19. About the research overall: Acute-phase and convalescent COVID-19 samples originated in the United States, Italy and Spain. PBMCs, B-cell-depleted T cells, or T cells were the source of the cDNA or gDNA that made up the material.

The CDR3 extends over 15 amino acids. V was clipped by 0 bases and J by 1 base; unmatched bases: 1. Germline values: CDR1 MNHEY, CDR2 SVGAGI. In the original processing: Amplification from reference gene primers served as the basis for estimated nucleated cell counts. The table came from immunoSEQ multiplex PCR; TCRdb's copy has only in-frame clones and leaves some out. D and trimming were read from the DNA, whereas the V and J calls and clone size are those reported in that table. The repertoire includes 150,000 to 200,000 clones, around 90% of them detected once, and 20% to 25% sits in the top ten.

The receptor's source is a man between 60 and 70 years old with active or convalescent COVID-19. What was sequenced was peripheral blood. This chain uses TRBV6-5 with TRBJ2-7; 9 positions match TRBD1. For the CDR3, the DNA is TGTGCCAGCAGTTACTCTGGGACAGGGTCCTACGAGCAGTACTTC. Translating it yields CASSYSGTGSYEQYF.